Below, 17 T cell receptor beta chains from the same sample are listed, as sequenced in a study of cytotoxic CD8 clonotypes in ibrutinib-treated CLL. The table came from immunoSEQ multiplex PCR; TCRdb's copy has only in-frame clones and leaves some out. The table shows some 130,000 clones, with approximately 85% occurring only once. The sequencing used PBMCs, collected after 24 months of ibrutinib treatment. The source is a human donor with chronic lymphocytic leukemia.

This clone is a singleton in its sample. V and J are TRBV4-3 and TRBJ2-5, with TRBD2 identical over 9 bases. Germline V gene lookup returns CDR1 LGHNA and CDR2 YSLEER. The CDR3 is 15 residues long. J gave up 5 bases and V 0 bases, and 4 bases lay outside the gene matches. Written as DNA, the CDR3 is TGCGCCAGCAGCCAAGATAGCGGGAGTAGCGAGACCCAGTACTTC. Protein: CASSQDSGSSETQYF.

V is TRBV9 and J is TRBJ2-7, with TRBD2 identical over 9 bases. CDR1 is SGDLS and CDR2 is YYNGEE in the germline V gene. The CDR3 has 15 amino acids. Trimming cost V 4 bases and J 5 bases; bases outside gene matches: 10. The CDR3 region is CASSLRGTSRHEQYF. The CDR3 nucleotides are TGTGCCAGCAGCTTACGAGGGACTAGCCGCCACGAGCAGTACTTC.

This chain links TRBV28 with TRBJ1-2; D is unresolved. The CDR3 extends over 13 amino acids. Trimming pared 6 bases from V and 4 bases from J, leaving 12 bases between. CDR1 and CDR2 (germline): MDHEN, SYDVKM. The CDR3 DNA reads as TGTGCCAGCAGACCTGGGGAGGTCTATGGCTACACCTTC. This codes for CASRPGEVYGYTF.

This clone was counted between two and nine times. The genes are TRBV27 and TRBJ2-7; TRBD2 might be the D (6 bases). Germline V gene lookup returns CDR1 MNHEY and CDR2 SMNVEV (reference sequence). V was pared by 7 bases and J by 2 bases, with 18 bases between. The CDR3 is made up of 15 amino acids. This CDR3 is CASTPLGGRAYEQYF. CDR3 DNA: TGTGCCAGCACCCCCCTGGGGGGACGGGCCTACGAGCAGTACTTC.

This clone has only one observation. The rearrangement uses TRBV11-2 and TRBJ1-2; D uncertain. The CDR3 loop spans 13 amino acids. V lost 1 base and J lost 8, with 11 bases in between. Germline assignment: CDR1 SGHAT and CDR2 FQNNGV. CDR3 DNA: TGTGCCAGCAGCTTAGTCACAGCGGCGGGCTACACCTTC. It encodes CASSLVTAAGYTF.

The chain uses TRBV7-8 and TRBJ2-7; 10 bases line up with TRBD1. The germline V gene has CDR1 SGHVS and CDR2 FQNEAQ. This CDR3 has 16 amino acids. With 1 base clipped from V and 5 bases from J, the junction kept 8 bases outside the gene matches. The CDR3 nucleotides are TGTGCCAGCAGCTTAGGGTTCAGGGGACAGGGGAACGAGCAGTACTTC. This codes for CASSLGFRGQGNEQYF.

The CDR3 protein is CASSLLGGTPTSTDTQYF. The CDR3 nucleotides read TGTGCCAGCAGCCTTCTGGGCGGGACACCAACTAGCACAGATACGCAGTATTTT. This chain connects TRBV7-3 to TRBJ2-3; perhaps D is TRBD1 or TRBD2 (6 bases each). The CDR3 contains 18 residues. From germline, CDR1 is SGHTA and CDR2 FQGTGA. V dropped 5 bases and J dropped 0 bases, with 21 bases sitting between them.

The chain uses TRBV5-1 and TRBJ1-1, with D possibly being TRBD1 (6 bases). Per the germline V gene, CDR1 is SGHRS and CDR2 is YFSETQ. This CDR3 is built from 15 residues. V lost 3 bases and J lost 4, with 16 bases in between. The CDR3, as DNA: TGCGCCAGCAGCTCCGGTAACAGGGACATCACTGAAGCTTTCTTT. Its translation is CASSSGNRDITEAFF. The full variable domain, rest sourced from reference TRBV5-1 and TRBJ1-1, is KAGVTQTPRYLIKTRGQQVTLSCSPISGHRSVSWYQQTPGQGLQFLFEYFSETQRNKGNFPGRFSGRQFSNSRSEMNVSTLELGDSALYLCASSSGNRDITEAFFGQGTRLTVV.

The rearrangement joins TRBV5-8 to TRBJ2-5, with D unresolved. Trimming removed 0 bases at V and 5 bases at J, with 2 bases between. CDR1 SGHTS and CDR2 YDEGEE come from the germline V gene. CDR3 length: 11 residues. DNA for the CDR3: TGTGCCAGCAGCTTGGCGGAGACCCAGTACTTC. The encoded protein is CASSLAETQYF.

This clone has a single count. V usage is TRBV27 and J usage is TRBJ2-3; perhaps TRBD2 as D (7 bases). V was clipped by 4 bases and J by 2 bases, with 22 bases between them. This CDR3 is built from 18 residues. The germline V gene encodes CDR1 MNHEY and CDR2 SMNVEV (reference sequence). The CDR3 region has the DNA TGTGCCAGCAGTTACCGGCAATTCGGCGGGGGCCTCACAGATACGCAGTATTTT. Translating it yields CASSYRQFGGGLTDTQYF.

The chain joins TRBV11-3 to TRBJ2-2, with 10 nucleotides matching TRBD2. Trimming took 0 bases from V and 0 from J; bases not matched to a gene: 7. In germline, CDR1 is SGHNT, CDR2 YENEEA. The CDR3 extends over 19 amino acids. CDR3 nucleotides: TGTGCCAGCAGCTTAGAGGGGCTAGCGGGGGCCGCGAACACCGGGGAGCTGTTTTTT. This codes for CASSLEGLAGAANTGELFF.

V gene TRBV5-1 combines with J gene TRBJ2-3; 13 bases map to TRBD2. Germline CDR1 is SGHRS and CDR2 is YFSETQ. The CDR3 runs 16 residues. J lost 3 bases, V lost 0 bases, and 1 base had no gene match. The CDR3, as DNA: TGCGCCAGCAGCTTGGTACTAGCGGGAGGGACAGATACGCAGTATTTT. This translates into CASSLVLAGGTDTQYF.

This clone was picked up a small number of times. The chain links TRBV2 to TRBJ1-2; perhaps TRBD1 as D (5 bases). The germline gives CDR1 SNHLY, CDR2 FYNNEI. The V gene lost 6 bases and the J gene lost 7 bases, with 21 bases spanning the gap. CDR3 length equals 15 residues. The CDR3, as DNA: TGTGCCAGCAGGACGAGGGCTGGGACCGCGTCTGGCTACACCTTC. Its translation is CASRTRAGTASGYTF.

The V gene is TRBV30, the J gene TRBJ1-6, with 11 nucleotides matching TRBD1. Germline CDR1 is GTSNPN and CDR2 is SVGIG (reference sequence). CDR3 length equals 17 residues. The V and J ends lost 3 bases and 1 base, in that order; junction bases with no gene match: 5. The CDR3 region is CAWRNGQGASYNSPLHF. DNA for the CDR3: TGTGCCTGGAGAAACGGACAGGGGGCGTCCTATAATTCACCCCTCCACTTT.

This clone was picked up one time. The chain combines TRBV18 with TRBJ2-7; 7 bases align to TRBD1. Per germline, CDR1 KGHSH and CDR2 LQKENI. The CDR3 has 14 residues. After removal of 3 bases from V and 4 bases from J, the junction contained 6 bases not matched to a gene. DNA for the CDR3: TGTGCCAGCTCACCCGCCGGGACAGCTTACGAGCAGTACTTC. Protein product: CASSPAGTAYEQYF.

The chain combines TRBV28 with TRBJ1-2; TRBD1 matches at 8 bases. The CDR3 is 14 amino acids. The germline CDR1 and CDR2 sequences are MDHEN and SYDVKM. The V and J ends lost 7 bases and 8 bases, in that order; junction bases with no gene match: 12. In DNA form, the CDR3 reads TGTGCCAGCAAACTAGGACAGGGAGGAGAGGGCTACACCTTC. It codes for CASKLGQGGEGYTF.

This sequence joins TRBV11-2 and TRBJ2-7; no reliable D call. The CDR3 spans 15 residues. The V gene lost 1 base and the J gene lost 0 bases, with 10 bases spanning the gap. The germline gives CDR1 SGHAT, CDR2 FQNNGV. CDR3: CASSLGLLSSYEQYF. The CDR3 bases are TGTGCCAGCAGCTTAGGACTCCTGAGCTCCTACGAGCAGTACTTC.